The T cell receptor beta chain under discussion was sequenced for a study of blood T cell repertoires in COVID-19. Assay used: immunoSEQ multiplex PCR; TCRdb lists only in-frame clones, some missing. Counted here are over 200,000 clones, around 83% occurring once; the ten biggest clones make up about 8.1%. Germline-derived CDR1 and CDR2 are SNHLY and FYNNEI. With 3 bases removed from V and 2 bases from J, the gap between germline ends came to 7 bases. The CDR3 contains 13 residues. This chain uses TRBV2 with TRBJ1-2; TRBD1 might be the D (5 bases). The clonotype originates from a woman aged 50 to 60 with acute or convalescent COVID-19. Material: peripheral blood. The DNA of the CDR3 is TGTGCCAGCAGTGAGACAGCCAACTATGGCTACACCTTC. This codes for CASSETANYGYTF.